The 7 T cell receptor beta chains presented below share a single source sample, sequenced in a study of OX40 agonist ivuxolimab in advanced cancers. Libraries were constructed by the immunoSEQ multiplex PCR assay. Entries here come from immuneACCESS through TCRdb and include only in-frame sequences with V and J called. Some clones fail to appear in such tables; in the studies checked, an unresolved V gene covers under half of the shortfall, and the cause of the remainder is unknown. For this sample the table gives 70,000 or so clones, of which over 75% were detected only once. The ten largest clones capture more than 5.5% of the sample. The source material was CD4+ or CD8+ T cells sorted from blood, sampled in a trial of the OX40 agonist ivuxolimab. The receptors were gathered from an adult with an advanced solid tumor such as melanoma, head and neck, liver or kidney cancer.

V and J are TRBV4-1 and TRBJ2-7, with 8 positions matching TRBD1. Trimming removed 0 bases from V and 4 bases from J; junction bases left unmatched: 8. The germline V gene has CDR1 MGHRA and CDR2 YSYEKL. The CDR3 runs 16 residues. CDR3 residues: CASSQDWAGGRYEQYF. The CDR3 nucleotides are TGCGCCAGCAGCCAAGACTGGGCAGGGGGCCGATACGAGCAGTACTTC.

V and J are TRBV6-5 and TRBJ1-1; 8 bases are shared with TRBD1. This CDR3 has 14 residues. Germline V gene lookup returns CDR1 MNHEY and CDR2 SVGAGI. The V gene end was trimmed by 3 bases and the J gene end by 10 bases; junction bases not matched to a gene: 10. The CDR3 bases are TGTGCCAGCAGTTATGGGCAGGGGGCCGGGGGAGCTTTCTTT. This codes for CASSYGQGAGGAFF.

This clone was seen once. This chain connects TRBV19 to TRBJ1-5; 9 bases are shared with TRBD1. V lost 9 bases to trimming and J lost 7 bases; unmatched junction nucleotides: 7. There are 13 residues in the CDR3. The V gene's germline CDR1 is LNHDA and CDR2 SQIVND (reference sequence). The CDR3 protein is CASTQGAGQPQHF. In DNA, the CDR3 is TGTGCCAGCACACAGGGGGCAGGGCAGCCCCAGCATTTT.

This chain joins TRBV18 and TRBJ2-2, with D unresolved. The CDR3 loop spans 12 amino acids. From germline, CDR1 is KGHSH and CDR2 LQKENI. Trimming removed 4 bases at V and 4 bases at J, with 4 bases between. In DNA form, the CDR3 reads TGTGCCAGCTCACTAATCACCGGGGAGCTGTTTTTT. Protein: CASSLITGELFF.

The gene calls are TRBV29-1 and TRBJ2-7, with D unresolved. Germline lookup yields CDR1 SQVTM and CDR2 ANQGSEA. This CDR3 spans 13 amino acids. V was cut by 5 bases and J by 0 bases, with 11 bases left in between. The chain's CDR3 is CSVRARSSYEQYF. The CDR3 nucleotides read TGCAGCGTTCGGGCACGAAGCTCCTACGAGCAGTACTTC.

The rearrangement links TRBV28 to TRBJ2-1; TRBD2 aligns across 12 bases. Germline CDR1 is MDHEN and CDR2 is SYDVKM. After removal of 4 bases from V and 5 bases from J, the junction contained 9 bases not matched to a gene. CDR3 size: 17 residues. The CDR3 DNA reads as TGTGCCAGCAGTTGGTCTGAGACTAGCGGGAGAAACAATGAGCAGTTCTTC. This gives the protein CASSWSETSGRNNEQFF.

The V and J genes are TRBV7-2 and TRBJ1-3, with D unresolved. The CDR3 is made up of 15 amino acids. The germline CDR1 and CDR2 sequences are SGHTA and FQGNSA. V lost 2 bases to trimming and J lost 3 bases, with 11 bases between them. The CDR3 here is CASSLNHRDGNTIYF. The CDR3 bases are TGTGCCAGCAGCTTAAACCACCGGGATGGAAACACCATATATTTT. Looking up the rest from reference TRBV7-2 and TRBJ1-3 gives the full variable domain: GAGVSQSPSNKVTEKGKDVELRCDPISGHTALYWYRQSLGQGLEFLIYFQGNSAPDKSGLPSDRFSAERTGGSVSTLTIQRTQQEDSAVYLCASSLNHRDGNTIYFGEGSWLTVV.